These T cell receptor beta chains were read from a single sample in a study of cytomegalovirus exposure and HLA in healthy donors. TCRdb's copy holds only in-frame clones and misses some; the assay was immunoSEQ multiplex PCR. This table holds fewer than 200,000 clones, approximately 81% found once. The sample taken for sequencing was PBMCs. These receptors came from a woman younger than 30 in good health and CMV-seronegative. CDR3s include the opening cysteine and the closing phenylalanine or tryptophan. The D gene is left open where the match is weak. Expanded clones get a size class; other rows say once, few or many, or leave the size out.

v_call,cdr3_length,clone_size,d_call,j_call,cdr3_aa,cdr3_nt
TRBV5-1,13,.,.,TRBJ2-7,CASSLGQIYEQYF,TGCGCCAGCAGCTTGGGGCAGATATACGAGCAGTACTTC
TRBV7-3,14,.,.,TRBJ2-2,CASTSPGATGELFF,TGTGCCAGCACTTCTCCGGGAGCCACCGGGGAGCTGTTTTTT
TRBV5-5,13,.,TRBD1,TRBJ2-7,CASSSTGVNEQYF,TGTGCCAGCAGCTCGACAGGGGTCAACGAGCAGTACTTC
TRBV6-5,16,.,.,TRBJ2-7,CASSYSIGQQFYEQYF,TGTGCCAGCAGTTACTCGATCGGACAGCAATTCTACGAGCAGTACTTC
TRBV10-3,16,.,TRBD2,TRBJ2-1,CAISPAGTSGNNEQFF,TGTGCCATCAGTCCAGCCGGGACTAGCGGGAACAATGAGCAGTTCTTC
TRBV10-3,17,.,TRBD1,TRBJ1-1,CAISAGRGRGSDTEAFF,TGTGCCATCAGTGCTGGCAGGGGGCGAGGGTCGGACACTGAAGCTTTCTTT
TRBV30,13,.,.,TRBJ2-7,CAWSVQGAAVLYF,TGTGCCTGGAGTGTACAGGGAGCGGCCGTGTTGTACTTC
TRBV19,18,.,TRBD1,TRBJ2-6,CASSMMRTGRGGANVLTF,TGTGCCAGTAGTATGATGAGGACAGGTAGGGGTGGGGCCAACGTCCTGACTTTC
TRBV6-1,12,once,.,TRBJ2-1,CASRLGRNEQFF,TGTGCCAGCCGTTTGGGGCGGAATGAGCAGTTCTTC
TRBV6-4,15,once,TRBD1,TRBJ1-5,CASRSRDSRNQPQHF,TGTGCCAGCAGATCCCGGGACAGTCGGAATCAGCCCCAGCATTTT
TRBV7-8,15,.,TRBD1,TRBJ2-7,CASSLEGQGSYEQYF,TGTGCCAGCAGCTTAGAGGGACAGGGTTCCTACGAGCAGTACTTC
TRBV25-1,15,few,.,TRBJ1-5,CASSEPGSGNQPQHF,TGTGCCAGCAGTGAACCAGGGTCTGGCAATCAGCCCCAGCATTTT
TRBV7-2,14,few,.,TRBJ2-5,CASSLALGRETQYF,TGTGCCAGCAGCTTAGCTCTAGGAAGAGAGACCCAGTACTTC
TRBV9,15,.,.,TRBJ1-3,CASSATTGFGNTIYF,TGTGCCAGCAGCGCTACCACAGGGTTCGGAAACACCATATATTTT
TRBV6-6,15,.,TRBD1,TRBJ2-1,CASSATGESRNEQFF,TGTGCCAGCAGTGCTACAGGGGAGAGCAGGAATGAGCAGTTCTTC
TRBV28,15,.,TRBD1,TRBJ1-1,CASSLGGQQNTEAFF,TGTGCCAGCAGCTTGGGGGGACAGCAGAACACTGAAGCTTTCTTT
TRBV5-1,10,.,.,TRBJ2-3,CASPRDTQYF,TGCGCCAGCCCTCGAGATACGCAGTATTTT
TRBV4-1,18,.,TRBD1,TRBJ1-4,CASSQGGQGAFTNEKLFF,TGCGCCAGCAGCCAAGGGGGGCAGGGGGCTTTTACTAATGAAAAACTGTTTTTT
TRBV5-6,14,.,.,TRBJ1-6,CASSLDRTNSPLHF,TGTGCCAGCAGCTTAGACAGGACTAATTCACCCCTCCACTTT
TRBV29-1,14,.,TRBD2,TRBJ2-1,CSVELAASYNEQFF,TGCAGCGTTGAACTAGCGGCTTCCTACAATGAGCAGTTCTTC
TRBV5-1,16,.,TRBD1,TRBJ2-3,CASSLGQQKGTDTQYF,TGCGCCAGCAGCCTGGGACAGCAAAAAGGGACAGATACGCAGTATTTT
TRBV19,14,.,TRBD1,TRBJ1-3,CASSPRTGGNTIYF,TGTGCCAGTAGTCCTCGGACAGGAGGAAACACCATATATTTT
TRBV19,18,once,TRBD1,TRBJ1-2,CASSSGGTAIFLNYGYTF,TGTGCCAGTAGTTCGGGTGGGACAGCAATCTTTCTTAACTATGGCTACACCTTC
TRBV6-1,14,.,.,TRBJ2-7,CASSEGVREDEQYF,TGTGCCAGCAGTGAAGGTGTAAGGGAGGACGAGCAGTACTTC
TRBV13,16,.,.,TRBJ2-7,CASSPPGLRRGREQYF,TGTGCCAGCAGCCCGCCGGGACTTCGGCGGGGTCGAGAGCAGTACTTC
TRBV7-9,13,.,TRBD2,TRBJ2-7,CASSLLGAGEQYF,TGTGCCAGCAGCTTACTCGGAGCGGGGGAGCAGTACTTC
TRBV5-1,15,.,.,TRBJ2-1,CASSVYSGSYNEQFF,TGCGCCAGCAGCGTATATAGCGGTAGCTACAATGAGCAGTTCTTC
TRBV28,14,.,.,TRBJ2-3,CASRPPHQADTQYF,TGTGCCAGCCGTCCCCCCCACCAGGCAGATACGCAGTATTTT
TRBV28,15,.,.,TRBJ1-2,CASSLSYSVHYGYTF,TGTGCCAGCAGTTTATCGTACAGTGTACACTATGGCTACACCTTC
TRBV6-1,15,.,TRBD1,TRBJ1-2,CAARDRGSANYGYTF,TGTGCCGCCCGGGACAGGGGATCAGCTAACTATGGCTACACCTTC
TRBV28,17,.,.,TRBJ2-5,CASSLGGAAWIPKTQYF,TGTGCCAGCAGTTTAGGGGGGGCCGCTTGGATTCCCAAGACCCAGTACTTC
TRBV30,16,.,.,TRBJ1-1,CAWSVALGERNTEAFF,TGTGCCTGGAGTGTTGCTTTGGGAGAGAGGAACACTGAAGCTTTCTTT
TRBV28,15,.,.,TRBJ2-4,CASSLIGSAKNIQYF,TGTGCCAGCAGTTTGATTGGGAGTGCCAAAAACATTCAGTACTTC
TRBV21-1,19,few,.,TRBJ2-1,CASRVLTRQAGSSYNEQFF,TGTGCCAGCCGAGTATTGACCCGTCAGGCCGGGAGCTCCTACAATGAGCAGTTCTTC
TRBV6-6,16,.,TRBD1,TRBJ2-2,CASSGKTGKNTGELFF,TGTGCCAGCAGTGGAAAGACAGGGAAGAACACCGGGGAGCTGTTTTTT
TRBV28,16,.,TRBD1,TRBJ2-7,CASSSGTGQGPYEQYF,TGTGCCAGCAGTTCAGGAACGGGACAGGGCCCCTACGAGCAGTACTTC
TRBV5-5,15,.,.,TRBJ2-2,CASSTTDSNTGELFF,TGTGCCAGCAGTACGACCGACTCGAACACCGGGGAGCTGTTTTTT
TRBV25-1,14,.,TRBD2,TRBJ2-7,CASSNGLAGSEQYF,TGTGCCAGCAGTAATGGTCTAGCGGGTAGCGAGCAGTACTTC
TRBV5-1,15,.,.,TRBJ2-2,CASSTTGDSTGELFF,TGCGCCAGCAGCACGACGGGCGACAGCACCGGGGAGCTGTTTTTT
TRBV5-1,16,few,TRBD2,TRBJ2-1,CASSLVLAGGPDEQFF,TGCGCCAGCAGCTTGGTTTTAGCGGGAGGGCCGGATGAGCAGTTCTTC
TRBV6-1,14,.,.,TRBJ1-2,CASSERGVKGGYTF,TGTGCCAGCAGTGAAAGGGGCGTTAAGGGCGGCTACACCTTC
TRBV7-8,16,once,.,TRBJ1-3,CASSLYATITGAPIYF,TGTGCCAGCAGCTTATACGCCACCATTACAGGCGCACCCATATATTTT
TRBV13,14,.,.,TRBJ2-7,CASSLAQGTYEQYF,TGTGCCAGCAGCTTGGCGCAGGGTACCTACGAGCAGTACTTC
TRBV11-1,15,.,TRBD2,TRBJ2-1,CASRTLAGGYNEQFF,TGTGCCAGCAGAACACTAGCGGGAGGGTACAATGAGCAGTTCTTC
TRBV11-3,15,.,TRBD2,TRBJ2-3,CASTSLAGEGHTQYF,TGTGCCAGCACCTCCCTAGCGGGAGAAGGCCATACGCAGTATTTT
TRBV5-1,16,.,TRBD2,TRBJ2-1,CASSPWTSGQYSEQFF,TGCGCCAGCAGCCCGTGGACTAGCGGACAGTACAGTGAGCAGTTCTTC
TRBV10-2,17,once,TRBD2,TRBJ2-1,CASMNPRTSQPFNEQFF,TGCGCCAGCATGAACCCAAGGACTAGCCAACCTTTCAATGAGCAGTTCTTC
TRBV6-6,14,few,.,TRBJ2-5,CASSYSDSQETQYF,TGTGCCAGCAGTTACTCAGACTCCCAAGAGACCCAGTACTTC
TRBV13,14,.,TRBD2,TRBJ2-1,CASSLVGTSGEQFF,TGTGCCAGCAGCTTAGTAGGGACTAGCGGGGAGCAGTTCTTC
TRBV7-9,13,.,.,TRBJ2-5,CASSWGEAGTQYF,TGTGCCAGCAGCTGGGGCGAAGCGGGGACCCAGTACTTC
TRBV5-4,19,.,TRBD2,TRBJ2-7,CASSLGAGGSNPSSYEQYF,TGTGCCAGCAGCTTGGGAGCGGGAGGTTCTAACCCTAGCTCCTACGAGCAGTACTTC
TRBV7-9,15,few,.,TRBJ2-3,CASHTSSGSPDTQYF,TGTGCCAGCCACACCTCTAGTGGGAGCCCAGATACGCAGTATTTT
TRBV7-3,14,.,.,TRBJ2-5,CASSLSGSQETQYF,TGTGCCAGCAGCTTGTCCGGGAGCCAAGAGACCCAGTACTTC